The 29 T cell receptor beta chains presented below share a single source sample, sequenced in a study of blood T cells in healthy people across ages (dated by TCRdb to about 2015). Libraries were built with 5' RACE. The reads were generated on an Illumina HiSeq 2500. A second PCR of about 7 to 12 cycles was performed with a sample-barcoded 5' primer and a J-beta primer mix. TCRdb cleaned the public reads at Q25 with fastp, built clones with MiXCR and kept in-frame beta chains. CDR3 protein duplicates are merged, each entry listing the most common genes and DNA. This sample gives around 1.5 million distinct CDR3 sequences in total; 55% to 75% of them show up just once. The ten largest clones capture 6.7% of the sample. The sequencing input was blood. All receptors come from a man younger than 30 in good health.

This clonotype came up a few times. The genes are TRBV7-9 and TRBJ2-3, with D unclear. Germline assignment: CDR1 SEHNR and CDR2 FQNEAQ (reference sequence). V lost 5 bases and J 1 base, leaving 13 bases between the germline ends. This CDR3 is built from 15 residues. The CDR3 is CASSPPASGTDTQYF. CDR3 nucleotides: TGTGCCAGCAGCCCCCCGGCTAGTGGCACAGATACGCAGTATTTT.

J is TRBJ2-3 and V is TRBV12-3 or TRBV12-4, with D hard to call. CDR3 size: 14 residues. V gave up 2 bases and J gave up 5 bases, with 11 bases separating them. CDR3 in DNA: TGTGCCAGCAGTTTATTTGGTCCCCTAGATACGCAGTATTTT. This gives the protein CASSLFGPLDTQYF.

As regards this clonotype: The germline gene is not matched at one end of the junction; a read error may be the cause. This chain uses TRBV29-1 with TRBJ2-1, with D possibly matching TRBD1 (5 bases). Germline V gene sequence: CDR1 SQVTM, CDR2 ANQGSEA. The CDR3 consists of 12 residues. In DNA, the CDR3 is TGCAGCTCCAGGGCGGCCTACGATGAGCAGTTCTTC. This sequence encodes CSSRAAYDEQFF.

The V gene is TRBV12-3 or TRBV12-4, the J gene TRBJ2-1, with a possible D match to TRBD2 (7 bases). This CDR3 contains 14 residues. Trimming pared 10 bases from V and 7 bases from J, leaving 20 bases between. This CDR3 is CAIRRGGGRNEQFF. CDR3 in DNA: TGTGCCATCAGAAGGGGGGGGGGGAGGAATGAGCAGTTCTTC.

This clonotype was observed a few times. In nucleotides, the CDR3 is TGTGCCAGCAGTACTGGGACAGCAACTGAAGCTTTCTTT. Translating gives CASSTGTATEAFF. The rearrangement uses TRBV2 and TRBJ1-1, with 7 bases lining up with TRBD1. Germline CDR1 SNHLY, CDR2 FYNNEI. The V gene end was trimmed by 5 bases and the J gene end by 5 bases; junction bases not matched to a gene: 5. The CDR3 is made up of 13 amino acids.

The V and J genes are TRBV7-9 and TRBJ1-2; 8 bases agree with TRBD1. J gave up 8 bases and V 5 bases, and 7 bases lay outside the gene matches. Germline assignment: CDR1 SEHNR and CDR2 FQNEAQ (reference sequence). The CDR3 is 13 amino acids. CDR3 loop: CASSLQGAWGYTF. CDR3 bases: TGTGCCAGCAGCCTTCAGGGGGCGTGGGGCTACACCTTC.

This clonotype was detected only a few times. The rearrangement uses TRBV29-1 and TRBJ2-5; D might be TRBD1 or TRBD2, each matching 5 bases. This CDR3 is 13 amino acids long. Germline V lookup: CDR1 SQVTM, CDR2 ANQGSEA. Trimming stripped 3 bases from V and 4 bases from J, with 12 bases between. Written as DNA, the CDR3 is TGCAGCGTTGAGAGGGGCAGTACAGAGACCCAGTACTTC. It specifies CSVERGSTETQYF.

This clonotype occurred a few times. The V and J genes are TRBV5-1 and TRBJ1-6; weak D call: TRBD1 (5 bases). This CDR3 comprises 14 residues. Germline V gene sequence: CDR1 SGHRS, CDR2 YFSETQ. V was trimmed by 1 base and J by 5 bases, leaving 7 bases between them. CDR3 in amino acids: CASSLTGDNSPLHF. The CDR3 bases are TGCGCCAGCAGCTTGACGGGGGATAATTCACCCCTCCACTTT.

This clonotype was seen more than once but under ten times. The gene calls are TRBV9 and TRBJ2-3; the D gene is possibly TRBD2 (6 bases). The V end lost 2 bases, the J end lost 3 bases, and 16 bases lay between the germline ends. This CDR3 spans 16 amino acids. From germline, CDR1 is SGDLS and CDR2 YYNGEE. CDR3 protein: CASSVMGDSGTDTQYF. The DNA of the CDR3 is TGTGCCAGCAGCGTTATGGGGGACTCCGGAACAGATACGCAGTATTTT.

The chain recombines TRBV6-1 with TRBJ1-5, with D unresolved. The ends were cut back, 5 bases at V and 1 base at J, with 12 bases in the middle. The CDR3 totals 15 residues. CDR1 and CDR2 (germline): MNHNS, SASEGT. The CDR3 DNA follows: TGTGCCAGCAGTTCCATGGGTGAGAGCAATCAGCCCCAGCATTTT. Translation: CASSSMGESNQPQHF.

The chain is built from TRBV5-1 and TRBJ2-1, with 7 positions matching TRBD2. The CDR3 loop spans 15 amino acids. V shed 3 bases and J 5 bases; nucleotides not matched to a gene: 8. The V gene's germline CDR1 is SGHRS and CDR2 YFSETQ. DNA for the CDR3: TGCGCCAGCAGCTCCCCGACTAGCCCAGACAATGAGCAGTTCTTC. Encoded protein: CASSSPTSPDNEQFF.

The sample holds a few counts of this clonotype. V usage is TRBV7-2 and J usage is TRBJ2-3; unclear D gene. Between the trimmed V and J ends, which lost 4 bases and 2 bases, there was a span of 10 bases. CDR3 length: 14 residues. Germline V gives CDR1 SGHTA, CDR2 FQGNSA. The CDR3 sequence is CASSSKTDTDTQYF. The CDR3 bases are TGTGCCAGCAGCTCCAAGACCGACACAGATACGCAGTATTTT.

In DNA form, the CDR3 reads TGTGCCAGAAGCCCGTCCCAGGTTGAGACCCAGTACTTC. It specifies CARSPSQVETQYF. V and J are TRBV7-2 and TRBJ2-5; D is unresolved. Trimming removed 9 bases from V and 5 bases from J, with 16 bases in between. CDR3 length equals 13 residues. Germline V gene data show CDR1 as SGHTA and CDR2 as FQGNSA.

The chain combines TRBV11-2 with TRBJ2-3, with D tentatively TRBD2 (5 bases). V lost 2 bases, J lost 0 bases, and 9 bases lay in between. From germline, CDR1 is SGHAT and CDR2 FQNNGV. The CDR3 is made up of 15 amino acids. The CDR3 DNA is TGTGCCAGCAGCTTAAGAGGGTCTAGCACAGATACGCAGTATTTT. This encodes CASSLRGSSTDTQYF.

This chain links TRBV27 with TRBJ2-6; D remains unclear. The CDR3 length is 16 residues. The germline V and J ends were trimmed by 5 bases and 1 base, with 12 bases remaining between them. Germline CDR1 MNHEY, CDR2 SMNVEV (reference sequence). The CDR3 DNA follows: TGTGCCAGCAGTGCGTTAACAACTTCTGGGGCCAACGTCCTGACTTTC. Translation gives CASSALTTSGANVLTF.

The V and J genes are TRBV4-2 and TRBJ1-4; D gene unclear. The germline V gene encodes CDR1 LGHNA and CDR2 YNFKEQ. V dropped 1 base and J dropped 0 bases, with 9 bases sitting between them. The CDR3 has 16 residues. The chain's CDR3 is CASSQASTATNEKLFF. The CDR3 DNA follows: TGTGCCAGCAGCCAAGCCTCTACGGCAACTAATGAAAAACTGTTTTTT.

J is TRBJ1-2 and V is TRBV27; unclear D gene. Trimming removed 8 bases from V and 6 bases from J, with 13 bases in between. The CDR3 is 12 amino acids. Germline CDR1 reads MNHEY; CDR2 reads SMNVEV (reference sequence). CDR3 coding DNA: TGTGCCAGCCGAAATGGGGAGGATGGCTACACCTTC. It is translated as CASRNGEDGYTF.

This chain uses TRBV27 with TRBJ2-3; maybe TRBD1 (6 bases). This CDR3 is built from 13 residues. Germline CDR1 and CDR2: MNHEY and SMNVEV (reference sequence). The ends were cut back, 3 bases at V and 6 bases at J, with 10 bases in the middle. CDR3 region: CASSFAGDDTQYF. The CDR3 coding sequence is TGTGCCAGCAGTTTCGCAGGGGACGATACGCAGTATTTT.

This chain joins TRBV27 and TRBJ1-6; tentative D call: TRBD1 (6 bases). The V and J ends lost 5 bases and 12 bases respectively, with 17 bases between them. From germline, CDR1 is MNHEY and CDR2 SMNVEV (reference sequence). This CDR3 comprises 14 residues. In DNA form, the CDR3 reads TGTGCCAGCAGTCCCCCGGGACATCTAGGACCCCTCCACTTT. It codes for CASSPPGHLGPLHF.

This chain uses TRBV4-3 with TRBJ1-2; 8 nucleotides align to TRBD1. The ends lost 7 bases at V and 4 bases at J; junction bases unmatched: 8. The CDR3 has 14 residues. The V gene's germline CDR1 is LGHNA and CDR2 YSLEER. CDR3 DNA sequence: TGCGCCAGCAATGTGAACAGGGGGAGCTATGGCTACACCTTC. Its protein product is CASNVNRGSYGYTF.

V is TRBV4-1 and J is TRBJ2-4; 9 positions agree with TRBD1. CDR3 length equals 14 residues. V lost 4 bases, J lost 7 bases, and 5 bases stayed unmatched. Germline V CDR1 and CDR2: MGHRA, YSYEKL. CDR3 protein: CASSPTGGANIQYF. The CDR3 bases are TGCGCCAGCAGCCCCACAGGGGGCGCGAACATTCAGTACTTC.

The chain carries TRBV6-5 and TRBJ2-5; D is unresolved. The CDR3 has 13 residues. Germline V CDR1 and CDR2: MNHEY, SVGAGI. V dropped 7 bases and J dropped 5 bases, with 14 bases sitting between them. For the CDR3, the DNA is TGTGCCAGCACCTCTCTGATGGGGGAGACCCAGTACTTC. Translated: CASTSLMGETQYF.

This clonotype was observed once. The CDR3 DNA reads TGCAGCGTTGATAGGAGGGGTGAGACAGATACGCAGTATTTT. This encodes CSVDRRGETDTQYF. The chain couples TRBV29-1 to TRBJ2-3, with D possibly being TRBD2 (6 bases). CDR1 and CDR2 (germline): SQVTM, ANQGSEA. Deletions cut 3 bases from V and 3 bases from J, with 13 bases between. This CDR3 spans 14 amino acids.

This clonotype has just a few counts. As DNA, the CDR3 is TGCGCCAGCAGTCCTAGCGGGAGTAGGACAGATACGCAGTATTTT. This codes for CASSPSGSRTDTQYF. The chain is built from TRBV10-1 and TRBJ2-3, with TRBD2 matching 10 bases. V shed 5 bases and J 3 bases; nucleotides not matched to a gene: 5. This CDR3 contains 15 residues. Germline lookup yields CDR1 WNHNN and CDR2 SYGVQD (reference sequence).

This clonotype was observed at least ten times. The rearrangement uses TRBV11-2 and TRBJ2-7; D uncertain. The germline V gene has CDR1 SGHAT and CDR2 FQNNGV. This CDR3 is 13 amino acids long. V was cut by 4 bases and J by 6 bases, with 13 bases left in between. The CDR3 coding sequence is TGTGCCAGCAGCTCCCGCTCGGGCGGCGAGCAGTACTTC. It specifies CASSSRSGGEQYF.

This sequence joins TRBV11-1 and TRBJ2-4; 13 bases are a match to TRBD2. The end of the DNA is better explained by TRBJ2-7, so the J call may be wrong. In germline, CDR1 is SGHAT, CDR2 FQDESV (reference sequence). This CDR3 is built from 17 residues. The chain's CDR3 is CASSLEGLAGVPYEQYF. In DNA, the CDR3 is TGTGCCAGCAGCTTAGAAGGACTAGCGGGAGTACCGTACGAGCAGTACTTC.

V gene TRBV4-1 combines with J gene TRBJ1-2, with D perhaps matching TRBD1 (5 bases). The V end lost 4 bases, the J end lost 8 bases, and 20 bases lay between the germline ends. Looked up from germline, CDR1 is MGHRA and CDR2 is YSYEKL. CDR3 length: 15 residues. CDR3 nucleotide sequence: TGCGCCAGCAGCCCTTTTACAGGAGGTGGGGAAGGCTACACCTTC. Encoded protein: CASSPFTGGGEGYTF.

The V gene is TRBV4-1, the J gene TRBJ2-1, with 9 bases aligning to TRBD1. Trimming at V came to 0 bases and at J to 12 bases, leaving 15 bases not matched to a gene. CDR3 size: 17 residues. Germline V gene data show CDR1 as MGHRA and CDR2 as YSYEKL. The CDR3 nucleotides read TGCGCCAGCAGCCAAGATTTGAGGACAGGGGTTCAGGGTCGGCAGTTCTTC. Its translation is CASSQDLRTGVQGRQFF.

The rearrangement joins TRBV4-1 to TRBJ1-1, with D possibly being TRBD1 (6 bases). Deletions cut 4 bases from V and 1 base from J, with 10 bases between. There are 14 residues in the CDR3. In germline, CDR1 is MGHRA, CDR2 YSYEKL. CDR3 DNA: TGCGCCAGCAGCCGCTTGGGACAGAACACTGAAGCTTTCTTT. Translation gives CASSRLGQNTEAFF.